Included here is one T cell receptor (beta chain) sequence, with context. The antigen is undetermined. The data are from a study of cytomegalovirus exposure and HLA in healthy donors. The CDR3 spans 11 residues. V lost 1 base and J 12 bases, leaving 7 bases between the germline ends. The germline gives CDR1 SGHAT, CDR2 FQNNGV. Study-level points and caveats: Further analysis, carried out later, found HLA-associated TCR beta chains more clonally expanded than equally common other chains. For most subjects, TCR beta sequences were reported to predict HLA-A and HLA-B alleles with accuracy. There were about 160 TCR beta chains listed as cytomegalovirus-associated.

The PCR contained 60 Vbeta and 13 Jbeta primers. TCRdb's table, derived via immunoSEQ multiplex PCR, lists solely in-frame clones and lacks some. The sample includes some 150,000 clones, approximately 80% of them seen just once. The chain employs TRBV11-2 and TRBJ2-1, with D tentatively TRBD1 (5 bases). This receptor was obtained from a woman between 45 and 65 years old in good health and CMV-seronegative. Sequencing was carried out using PBMCs. DNA of the CDR3: TGTGCCAGCAGCTTAGGACAGAGGCAGTTCTTC. This translates into CASSLGQRQFF.